The T cell receptor (beta chain) under discussion was sequenced for a study of shared clonotypes between healthy human individuals. The study, taken as a whole, reports: A handful of donors showed sharing of approximately 4.7% of naive CD4 clonotypes.

As concerns this clone: Its specificity is unknown.

Some clones are missing from TCRdb's copy, which holds only in-frame ones; the method was immunoSEQ multiplex PCR. The table lists 2 million to 2.5 million clones, approximately 95% of them singletons. The receptor was derived from a man younger than 30 in good health. Some clones in this sample may be carry-over from other donors' samples. Sequencing was done on a sample of naive CD4+ T cells from PBMCs. Subset given: CD45RA+ positively selected.

The DNA of the CDR3 is TGTGCCAGTACCTACAGGGGTGGCAGGGTCACAGATACGCAGTATTTT. It specifies CASTYRGGRVTDTQYF. The J gene is TRBJ2-3, the V gene TRBV19, with TRBD1 matching over 7 bases. J was trimmed by 2 bases and V by 7 bases; bases with no gene match: 12. Germline values: CDR1 LNHDA, CDR2 SQIVND (reference sequence). The CDR3 has 16 amino acids.